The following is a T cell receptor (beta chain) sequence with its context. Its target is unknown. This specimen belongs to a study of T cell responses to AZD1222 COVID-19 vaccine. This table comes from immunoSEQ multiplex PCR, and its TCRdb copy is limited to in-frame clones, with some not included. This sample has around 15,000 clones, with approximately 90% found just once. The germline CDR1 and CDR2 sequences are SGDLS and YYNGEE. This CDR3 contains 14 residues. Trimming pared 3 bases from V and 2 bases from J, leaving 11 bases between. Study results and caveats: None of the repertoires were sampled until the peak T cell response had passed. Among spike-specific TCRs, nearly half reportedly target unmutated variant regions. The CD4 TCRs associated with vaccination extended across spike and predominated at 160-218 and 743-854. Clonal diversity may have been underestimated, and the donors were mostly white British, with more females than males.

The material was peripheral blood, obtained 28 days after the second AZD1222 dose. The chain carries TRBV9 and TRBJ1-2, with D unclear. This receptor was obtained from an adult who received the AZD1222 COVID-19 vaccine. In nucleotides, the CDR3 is TGTGCCAGCAGCGGTAGCAAAGGGAACTATGGCTACACCTTC. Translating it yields CASSGSKGNYGYTF.